Listed below are T cell receptor beta chains from one sample, sequenced in a study of blood T cell repertoires in COVID-19. The repertoire was sequenced with immunoSEQ multiplex PCR; TCRdb's copy has only in-frame clones and lacks some. The sample has under 150,000 clones; 81% are singletons. The sequenced sample consisted of peripheral blood. The source of these receptors is a man in his fifties or sixties with acute or convalescent COVID-19. CDR3s include the opening cysteine and the closing phenylalanine or tryptophan. The order of the fields is clone size, J gene, V gene, D gene, CDR3 protein, CDR3 DNA. A D gene is named only where the DNA matches it firmly. Clone size, where shown, is once, few, many, or a class for clones that have expanded.

clone_size: .
j_call: TRBJ1-4
v_call: TRBV15
d_call: .
cdr3_aa: CATGLNEKLFF
cdr3_nt: TGTGCCACGGGGCTTAATGAAAAACTGTTTTTT

clone_size: .
j_call: TRBJ1-5
v_call: TRBV10-2
d_call: TRBD1
cdr3_aa: CASSESGTANQPQHF
cdr3_nt: TGCGCCAGCAGTGAGTCCGGGACAGCCAATCAGCCCCAGCATTTT

clone_size: .
j_call: TRBJ1-5
v_call: TRBV6-6
d_call: TRBD1
cdr3_aa: CASSPINTGTGPLRPQHF
cdr3_nt: TGTGCCAGCAGTCCCATCAATACCGGGACAGGGCCCCTGAGGCCCCAGCATTTT

clone_size: .
j_call: TRBJ1-1
v_call: TRBV9
d_call: .
cdr3_aa: CASRNIGGEAFF
cdr3_nt: TGTGCCAGCAGGAATATAGGAGGTGAAGCTTTCTTT

clone_size: few
j_call: TRBJ1-1
v_call: TRBV27
d_call: .
cdr3_aa: CASSPYPAVRRNTEAFF
cdr3_nt: TGTGCCAGCAGCCCCTATCCAGCTGTGAGGAGAAACACTGAAGCTTTCTTT

clone_size: once
j_call: TRBJ2-5
v_call: TRBV5-1
d_call: TRBD2
cdr3_aa: CASSLGATSWETQYF
cdr3_nt: TGCGCCAGCAGCTTGGGCGCGACTAGCTGGGAGACCCAGTACTTC

clone_size: .
j_call: TRBJ2-6
v_call: TRBV4-1
d_call: TRBD2
cdr3_aa: CASSAAGVGANVLTF
cdr3_nt: TGCGCCAGCAGTGCGGCGGGGGTTGGGGCCAACGTCCTGACTTTC

clone_size: .
j_call: TRBJ2-2
v_call: TRBV2
d_call: TRBD2
cdr3_aa: CASTGTSRNTGELFF
cdr3_nt: TGTGCCAGCACTGGGACTAGCCGGAACACCGGGGAGCTGTTTTTT

clone_size: .
j_call: TRBJ2-1
v_call: TRBV19
d_call: TRBD2
cdr3_aa: CASSIGGYHNEQFF
cdr3_nt: TGTGCCAGTAGTATCGGGGGGTACCACAATGAGCAGTTCTTC

clone_size: .
j_call: TRBJ1-3
v_call: TRBV4-2
d_call: TRBD1
cdr3_aa: CASRTNGTGGSGNTIYF
cdr3_nt: TGTGCCAGCAGGACAAATGGGACAGGGGGCTCTGGAAACACCATATATTTT

clone_size: .
j_call: TRBJ2-5
v_call: TRBV24-1
d_call: TRBD2
cdr3_aa: CATSDLSKAGGLETQYF
cdr3_nt: TGTGCCACCAGTGATTTGTCCAAGGCGGGGGGGCTGGAGACCCAGTACTTC

clone_size: .
j_call: TRBJ1-2
v_call: TRBV13
d_call: .
cdr3_aa: CASSTRQRPNYGYTF
cdr3_nt: TGTGCCAGCAGCACCCGACAGAGACCGAACTATGGCTACACCTTC

clone_size: .
j_call: TRBJ2-3
v_call: TRBV28
d_call: TRBD2
cdr3_aa: CAAISPGGRTDTQYF
cdr3_nt: TGTGCCGCTATAAGCCCGGGGGGACGCACAGATACGCAGTATTTT

clone_size: .
j_call: TRBJ2-3
v_call: TRBV18
d_call: TRBD2
cdr3_aa: CASSPRLAGEVTDTQYF
cdr3_nt: TGTGCCAGCTCACCACGACTAGCGGGGGAGGTCACAGATACGCAGTATTTT

clone_size: .
j_call: TRBJ2-3
v_call: TRBV5-1
d_call: .
cdr3_aa: CASSPGHPSTDTQYF
cdr3_nt: TGCGCCAGCAGCCCGGGACACCCTAGCACAGATACGCAGTATTTT

clone_size: .
j_call: TRBJ2-7
v_call: TRBV18
d_call: .
cdr3_aa: CASSPSRQNSYEQYF
cdr3_nt: TGTGCCAGCTCACCATCTAGGCAGAACTCCTACGAGCAGTACTTC

clone_size: .
j_call: TRBJ1-1
v_call: TRBV15
d_call: .
cdr3_aa: CATSSLLGRRMNTEAFF
cdr3_nt: TGTGCCACCAGCAGCCTTCTCGGGAGACGGATGAACACTGAAGCTTTCTTT

clone_size: .
j_call: TRBJ1-1
v_call: TRBV9
d_call: TRBD1
cdr3_aa: CASSGGDSRIGREAFF
cdr3_nt: TGTGCCAGCAGCGGAGGGGACAGCCGAATTGGCCGTGAAGCTTTCTTT

clone_size: few
j_call: TRBJ1-3
v_call: TRBV15
d_call: .
cdr3_aa: CATSKFRVPGNTIYF
cdr3_nt: TGTGCCACCAGCAAATTCAGGGTCCCTGGAAACACCATATATTTT

clone_size: .
j_call: TRBJ1-2
v_call: TRBV5-1
d_call: .
cdr3_aa: CASSLGQVGYGYTF
cdr3_nt: TGCGCCAGCAGCTTGGGCCAGGTGGGCTATGGCTACACCTTC

clone_size: .
j_call: TRBJ1-2
v_call: TRBV5-4
d_call: .
cdr3_aa: CASSLPGGETTTRGSYTF
cdr3_nt: TGTGCCAGCAGCTTGCCGGGGGGCGAAACGACGACTAGAGGGAGCTACACCTTC

clone_size: .
j_call: TRBJ1-1
v_call: TRBV14
d_call: .
cdr3_aa: CASSPRGITEAFF
cdr3_nt: TGTGCCAGCTCCCCCAGGGGTATCACTGAAGCTTTCTTT

clone_size: .
j_call: TRBJ1-1
v_call: TRBV5-1
d_call: .
cdr3_aa: CASSPGGWSTEAFF
cdr3_nt: TGCGCCAGCAGCCCGGGGGGATGGAGCACTGAAGCTTTCTTT

clone_size: .
j_call: TRBJ2-1
v_call: TRBV7-9
d_call: TRBD1
cdr3_aa: CASTPDRGYNEQFF
cdr3_nt: TGTGCCAGCACCCCGGACAGGGGATACAATGAGCAGTTCTTC

clone_size: .
j_call: TRBJ2-7
v_call: TRBV27
d_call: .
cdr3_aa: CASSLSAGWEQYF
cdr3_nt: TGTGCCAGCAGTTTATCGGCAGGTTGGGAGCAGTACTTC

clone_size: .
j_call: TRBJ1-1
v_call: TRBV2
d_call: TRBD1
cdr3_aa: CASATGRTEAFF
cdr3_nt: TGTGCCAGCGCGACAGGGAGAACTGAAGCTTTCTTT

clone_size: .
j_call: TRBJ1-5
v_call: TRBV10-2
d_call: .
cdr3_aa: CASSETPGRVPQHF
cdr3_nt: TGCGCCAGCAGTGAGACCCCAGGTCGTGTGCCCCAGCATTTT

clone_size: .
j_call: TRBJ2-7
v_call: TRBV2
d_call: TRBD2
cdr3_aa: CASRPLAGGYEQYF
cdr3_nt: TGTGCCAGCAGGCCTCTAGCGGGGGGCTACGAGCAGTACTTC

clone_size: .
j_call: TRBJ1-2
v_call: TRBV29-1
d_call: .
cdr3_aa: CSVDGGTSYGYTF
cdr3_nt: TGCAGCGTTGATGGGGGCACTAGCTATGGCTACACCTTC

clone_size: .
j_call: TRBJ2-2
v_call: TRBV9
d_call: TRBD1
cdr3_aa: CASSVGDRGQGTGELFF
cdr3_nt: TGTGCCAGCAGCGTAGGGGACAGGGGGCAGGGCACCGGGGAGCTGTTTTTT

clone_size: .
j_call: TRBJ1-2
v_call: TRBV6-1
d_call: TRBD1
cdr3_aa: CASSEGAGGGYTF
cdr3_nt: TGTGCCAGCAGTGAAGGGGCAGGGGGAGGCTACACCTTC